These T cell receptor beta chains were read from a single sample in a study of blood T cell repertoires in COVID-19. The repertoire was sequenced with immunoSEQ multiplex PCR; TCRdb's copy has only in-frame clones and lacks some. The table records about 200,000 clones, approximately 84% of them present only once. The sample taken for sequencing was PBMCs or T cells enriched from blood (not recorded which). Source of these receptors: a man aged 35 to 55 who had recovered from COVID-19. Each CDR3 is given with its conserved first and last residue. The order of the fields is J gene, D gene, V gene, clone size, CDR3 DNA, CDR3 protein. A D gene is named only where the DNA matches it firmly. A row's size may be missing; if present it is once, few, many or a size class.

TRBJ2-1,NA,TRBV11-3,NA,TGTGCCAGCAGCCCCACACGGGGGGCGGATGAGCAGTTCTTC,CASSPTRGADEQFF
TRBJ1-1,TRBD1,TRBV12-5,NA,TGTGCTAGTGGTTCACAGGGGGCCACTGAAGCTTTCTTT,CASGSQGATEAFF
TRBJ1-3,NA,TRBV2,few,TGTGCCAGCAGCGTACAGGGTGGCGGAAACACCATATATTTT,CASSVQGGGNTIYF
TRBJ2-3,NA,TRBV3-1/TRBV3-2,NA,TGTGCCAGCAGCCAAGGAGCCTCAGATACGCAGTATTTT,CASSQGASDTQYF
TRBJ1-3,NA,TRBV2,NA,TGTGCCAGCCAAAGACAGTCTGGAAACACCATATATTTT,CASQRQSGNTIYF
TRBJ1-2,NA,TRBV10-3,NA,TGTGCCATCAGTGATCGACAGGCCTCCTACTATGGCTACACCTTC,CAISDRQASYYGYTF
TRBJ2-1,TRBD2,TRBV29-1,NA,TGCAGCGCCGAACTAGCGGGGGAGCAGTTCTTC,CSAELAGEQFF
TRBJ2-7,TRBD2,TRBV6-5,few,TGTGCCAGCAGTTACGCCGTAGCGGGAGGCTCCTACGAGCAGTACTTC,CASSYAVAGGSYEQYF
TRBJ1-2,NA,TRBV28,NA,TGTGCCAGCACCCCCCAGGTTTTGGGTAACTATGGCTACACCTTC,CASTPQVLGNYGYTF
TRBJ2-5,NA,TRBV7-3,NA,TGTGCCAGCAGCTTAGCGGGGCGGGCTGAGACCCAGTACTTC,CASSLAGRAETQYF
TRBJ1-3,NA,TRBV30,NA,TGTGCCTGGAGTGGGACAGTTGGAAACACCATATATTTT,CAWSGTVGNTIYF
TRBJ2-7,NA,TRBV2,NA,TGTGCCAGCAGTGAACCAGGACAGCCTTCCTACGAGCAGTACTTC,CASSEPGQPSYEQYF
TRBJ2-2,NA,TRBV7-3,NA,TGTGCCAGCAGCTTAGACCCCCCGGCAGACTCGAACACCGGGGAGCTGTTTTTT,CASSLDPPADSNTGELFF
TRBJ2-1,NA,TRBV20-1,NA,TGCAGTGCTACTAGCTACAATGAGCAGTTCTTC,CSATSYNEQFF
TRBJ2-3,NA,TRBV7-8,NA,TGTGCCAGCAGCTTCACCGGGACTGGCACAGATACGCAGTATTTT,CASSFTGTGTDTQYF
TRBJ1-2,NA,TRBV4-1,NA,TGCGCCAGCAGCCAACTGGGACTCCCAGCCTATGGCTACACCTTC,CASSQLGLPAYGYTF
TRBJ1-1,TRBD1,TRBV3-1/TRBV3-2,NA,TGTGCCAGCAGCCTGTGGGGACAGGGCCACACTGAAGCTTTCTTT,CASSLWGQGHTEAFF
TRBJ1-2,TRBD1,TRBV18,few,TGTGCCAGCTCACCACCTCGGACAGGTGATCCCTATGGCTACACCTTC,CASSPPRTGDPYGYTF
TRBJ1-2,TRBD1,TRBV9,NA,TGTGCCAGCAGCGCACAGGGGGGTAGCTACACCTTC,CASSAQGGSYTF